The entry below gives a single TCR beta chain sequence along with its context. These data originate in a study of T cell changes during pregnancy in multiple sclerosis. Method: immunoSEQ multiplex PCR; TCRdb's copy keeps in-frame clones and lacks some. The repertoire consists of 18,000 or so clones, with around 89% occurring once and the leading ten covering roughly 1.3%. Sequencing was performed on CD4+ T cells from peripheral blood mononuclear cells, taken in the first trimester of pregnancy. This sequence was found in a female donor in good health, enrolled as a control in a pregnancy study.

The CDR3 loop reads CASSLARQNTEAFF. The CDR3 nucleotides are TGCGCCAGCAGCTTGGCCCGACAGAACACTGAAGCTTTCTTT. V usage is TRBV5-1 and J usage is TRBJ1-1, with D uncertain. Germline-derived CDR1 and CDR2 are SGHRS and YFSETQ. The V end was cut by 0 bases, the J end by 1 base, with 7 bases between. The CDR3 totals 14 residues.